This TCR beta chain is from a study of CD8 T cells in ankylosing spondylitis (dated by TCRdb to about 2017). In the study overall: T cell receptor beta repertoires were profiled in healthy donors and ankylosing spondylitis patients so that disease-linked TCR variants could be found. The full study cohort was made up of 25 ankylosing spondylitis patients and 108 healthy donors. Peripheral blood was sampled, and synovial fluid was also collected from ankylosing spondylitis patients.

The sequencer listed for this sample is Illumina HiSeq 2500. Quantitative 5'-RACE with molecular barcodes was used to prepare TCR beta libraries. From the authors' description of their analysis: Disease-linked TCR variants were identified with a new computational method built on a probabilistic model of VDJ rearrangement. TCRdb redid the processing of the public reads, applying fastp at Q25 and MiXCR, and retained in-frame beta chains. Every distinct CDR3 protein forms one entry, paired with its most common genes and DNA. The V and J calls reflect TCRdb's pipeline rather than the authors' work. In all, the sample holds hundreds of thousands of distinct CDR3 sequences, and over 9.5% of those were seen once. About 6.5% of the sample goes to the ten largest clones. Beyond this particular receptor, the publication reports: A CD8+ phenotype was shown by the disease-linked clones, which were found at relatively low frequencies in peripheral blood. Some TCR beta motif variants had previously been reported in synovial fluid and blood of reactive arthritis patients, which suggested common disease-initiation mechanisms. The disease-linked clones were reported to be significantly enriched in matched synovial fluid samples from ankylosing spondylitis patients. A TCR beta motif of about 8 highly homologous amino acid variants appeared characteristic of blood from ankylosing spondylitis patients.

This clonotype was detected many times. Its antigen is not yet known. Per-nucleotide qualities are absent, and no much larger clonotype sits a single base away. The source material was blood, either unsorted or a sorted T cell fraction (not recorded which). The source is a male donor with ankylosing spondylitis.

CDR3 protein: CASSPGQYNEQFF. In nucleotide form, the sequence is TGTGCCAGCAGTCCGGGACAGTACAATGAGCAGTTCTTC. The V gene is TRBV12-3 or TRBV12-4 and the J gene is TRBJ2-1; 7 junctional bases match TRBD1. From its cysteine to its phenylalanine, the CDR3 spans 13 amino acids. The DNA shown is the 39-base CDR3, in frame from base 1. Germline trimming: 5 bases from V, 4 bases from J; junction bases outside gene matches: 2.